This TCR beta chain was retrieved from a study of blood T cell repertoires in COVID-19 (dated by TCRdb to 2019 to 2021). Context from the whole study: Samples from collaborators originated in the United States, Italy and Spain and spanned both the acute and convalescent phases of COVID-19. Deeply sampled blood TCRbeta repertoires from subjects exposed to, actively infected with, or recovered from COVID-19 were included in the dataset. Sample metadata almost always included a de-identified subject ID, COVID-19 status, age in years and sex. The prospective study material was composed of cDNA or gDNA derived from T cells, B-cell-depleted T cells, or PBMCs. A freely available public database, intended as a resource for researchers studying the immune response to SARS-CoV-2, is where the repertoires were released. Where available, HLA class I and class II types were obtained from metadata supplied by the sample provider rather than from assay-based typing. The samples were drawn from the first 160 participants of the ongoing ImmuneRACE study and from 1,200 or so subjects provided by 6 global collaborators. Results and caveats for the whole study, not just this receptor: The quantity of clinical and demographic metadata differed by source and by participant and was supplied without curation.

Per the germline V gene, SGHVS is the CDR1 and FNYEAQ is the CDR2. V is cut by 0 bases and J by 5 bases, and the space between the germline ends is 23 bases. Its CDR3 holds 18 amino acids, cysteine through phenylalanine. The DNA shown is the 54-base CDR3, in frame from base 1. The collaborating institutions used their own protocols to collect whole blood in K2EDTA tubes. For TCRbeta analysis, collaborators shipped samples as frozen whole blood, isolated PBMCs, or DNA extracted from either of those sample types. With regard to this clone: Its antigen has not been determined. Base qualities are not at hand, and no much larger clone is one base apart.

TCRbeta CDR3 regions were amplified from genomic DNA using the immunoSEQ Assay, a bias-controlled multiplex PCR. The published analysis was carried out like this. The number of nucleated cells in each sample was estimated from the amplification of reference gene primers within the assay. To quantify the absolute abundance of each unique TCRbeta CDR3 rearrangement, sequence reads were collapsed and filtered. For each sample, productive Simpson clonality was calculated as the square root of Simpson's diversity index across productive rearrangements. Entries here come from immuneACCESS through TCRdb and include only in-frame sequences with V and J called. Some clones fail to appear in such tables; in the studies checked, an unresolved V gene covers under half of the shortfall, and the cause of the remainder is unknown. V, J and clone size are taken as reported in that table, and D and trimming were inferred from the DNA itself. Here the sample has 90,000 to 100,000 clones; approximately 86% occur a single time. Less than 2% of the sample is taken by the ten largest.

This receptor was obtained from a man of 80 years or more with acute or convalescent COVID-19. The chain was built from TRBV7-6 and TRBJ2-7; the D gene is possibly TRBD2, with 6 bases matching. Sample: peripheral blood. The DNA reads TGTGCCAGCAGCTTAGCGACTCCGGGACTCCTCAGGAACGACGAGCAGTACTTC. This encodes CASSLATPGLLRNDEQYF. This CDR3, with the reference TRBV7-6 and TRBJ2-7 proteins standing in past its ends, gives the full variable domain GAGVSQSPRYKVTKRGQDVALRCDPISGHVSLYWYRQALGQGPEFLTYFNYEAQQDKSGLPNDRFSAERPEGSISTLTIQRTEQRDSAMYRCASSLATPGLLRNDEQYFGPGTRLTVT.